This entry is about one T cell receptor (beta chain). This sample was taken from a study of shared clonotypes between healthy human individuals. This CDR3 region has 12 residues. CDR1 is SGHRS and CDR2 is YFSETQ in the germline V gene. The V gene end was trimmed by 7 bases and the J gene end by 3 bases; junction bases not matched to a gene: 2. This table comes from immunoSEQ multiplex PCR, and its TCRdb copy is limited to in-frame clones, with some not included. The table lists some 490,000 clones, about 72% of them singletons. The chain links TRBV5-1 to TRBJ2-5, with 8 nucleotides matching TRBD1. The specimen sequenced was PBMCs. The clonotype was recovered from a woman between 40 and 55 years old in good health. Some clones in this sample may be carry-over from other donors' samples. CDR3 sequence (DNA): TGCGCCAGCGGACAGGGAGAAGAGACCCAGTACTTC. Translating it yields CASGQGEETQYF.